This record looks at one TCR beta chain sequence and its context. Germline CDR1 reads SGDLS; CDR2 reads YYNGEE. Unmatched junction bases numbered 6, after V lost 1 base and J lost 4 bases. The CDR3 has 15 residues. The data belong to a study of T cells in Graves' hyperthyroidism and ophthalmopathy. RNA transcripts yielded amplified TCR beta CDR3 regions. Carried out on the TCR CDR3, a first-round RT-PCR used the HTBI primer set. MiXCR, applied by TCRdb to the multiplex PCR reads, yields one record per CDR3 protein. Of hundreds of thousands of distinct CDR3 sequences detected, about 45% appear once; the ten largest clones hold just under 8.5%.

This sequence joins TRBV9 and TRBJ1-1; TRBD1 aligns across 8 bases. Sequenced: peripheral blood or thyroid tissue (not recorded which). This TCR was recovered from a woman under 30 with Graves' hyperthyroidism. The CDR3 sequence: CASSVTGQGGTEAFF. CDR3 sequence (DNA): TGTGCCAGCAGCGTAACAGGACAGGGAGGCACTGAAGCTTTCTTT.